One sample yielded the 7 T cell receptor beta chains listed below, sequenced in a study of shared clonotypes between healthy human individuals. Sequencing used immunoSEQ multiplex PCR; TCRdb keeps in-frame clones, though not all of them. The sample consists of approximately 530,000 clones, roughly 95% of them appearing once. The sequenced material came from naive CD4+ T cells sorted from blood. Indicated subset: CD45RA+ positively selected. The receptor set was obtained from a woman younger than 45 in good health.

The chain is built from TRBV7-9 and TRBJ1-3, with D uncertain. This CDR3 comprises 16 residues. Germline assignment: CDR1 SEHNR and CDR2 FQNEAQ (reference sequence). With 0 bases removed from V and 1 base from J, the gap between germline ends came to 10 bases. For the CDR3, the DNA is TGTGCCAGCAGCTTAGCGCAAGGAGCGTCTGGAAACACCATATATTTT. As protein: CASSLAQGASGNTIYF.

CDR3 region: CASSPSRVEQYF. DNA of the CDR3: TGTGCCAGCAGCCCCAGTAGGGTCGAGCAGTACTTC. This sequence joins TRBV7-9 and TRBJ2-7, with unresolved D. The CDR3 contains 12 residues. V lost 5 bases and J lost 6, with 11 bases in between. CDR1 and CDR2 from the germline V gene are SEHNR and FQNEAQ (reference sequence).

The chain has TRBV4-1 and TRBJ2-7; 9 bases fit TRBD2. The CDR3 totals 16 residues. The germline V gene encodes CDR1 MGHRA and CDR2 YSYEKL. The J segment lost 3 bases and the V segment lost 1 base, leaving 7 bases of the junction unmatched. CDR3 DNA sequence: TGCGCCAGCAGCCAAGGGCGGGGGGGACAGAGCTACGAGCAGTACTTC. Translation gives CASSQGRGGQSYEQYF.

The CDR3 nucleotides read TGTGCCAGCAACAGGGGCGGCCGCCAAGAGACCCAGTACTTC. It specifies CASNRGGRQETQYF. This chain links TRBV7-8 with TRBJ2-5, with 7 nucleotides matching TRBD1. Germline assignment: CDR1 SGHVS and CDR2 FQNEAQ. V was pared by 7 bases and J by 1 base, with 6 bases of the junction left unmatched. The CDR3 length is 14 residues.

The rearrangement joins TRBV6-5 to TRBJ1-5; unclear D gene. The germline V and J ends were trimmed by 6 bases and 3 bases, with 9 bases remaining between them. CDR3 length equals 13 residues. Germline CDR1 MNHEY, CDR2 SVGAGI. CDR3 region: CASRHRSNQPQHF. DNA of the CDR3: TGTGCCAGCAGGCACCGTTCCAATCAGCCCCAGCATTTT.

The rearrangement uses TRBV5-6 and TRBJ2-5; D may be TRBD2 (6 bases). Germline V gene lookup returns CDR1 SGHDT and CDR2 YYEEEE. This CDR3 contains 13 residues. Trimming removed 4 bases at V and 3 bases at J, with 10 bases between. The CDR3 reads CASSEGLEETQYF. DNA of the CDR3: TGTGCCAGCAGCGAGGGACTCGAAGAGACCCAGTACTTC.

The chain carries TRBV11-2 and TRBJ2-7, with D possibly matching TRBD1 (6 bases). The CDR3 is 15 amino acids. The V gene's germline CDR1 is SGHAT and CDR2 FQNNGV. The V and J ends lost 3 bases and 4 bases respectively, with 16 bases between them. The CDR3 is CASSFQSQGPYEQYF. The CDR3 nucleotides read TGTGCCAGCAGCTTCCAGTCACAGGGCCCATACGAGCAGTACTTC.